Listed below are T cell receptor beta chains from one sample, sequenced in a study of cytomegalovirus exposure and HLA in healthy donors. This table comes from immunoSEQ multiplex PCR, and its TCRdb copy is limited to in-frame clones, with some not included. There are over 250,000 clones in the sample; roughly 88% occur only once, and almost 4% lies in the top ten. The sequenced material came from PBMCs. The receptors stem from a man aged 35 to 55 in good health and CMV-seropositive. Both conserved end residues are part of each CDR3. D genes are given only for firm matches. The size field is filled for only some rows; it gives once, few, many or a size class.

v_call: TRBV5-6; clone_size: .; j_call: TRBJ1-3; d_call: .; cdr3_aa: CASRRGGSGNTIYF; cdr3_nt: TGTGCCAGCCGTCGGGGGGGCTCTGGAAACACCATATATTTT
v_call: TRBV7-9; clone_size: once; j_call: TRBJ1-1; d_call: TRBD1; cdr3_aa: CASRRKGTAVKTEAFF; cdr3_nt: TGTGCCAGCAGGAGGAAAGGGACAGCGGTGAAAACTGAAGCTTTCTTT
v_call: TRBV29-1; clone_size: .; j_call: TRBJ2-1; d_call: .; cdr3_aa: CSVSGPASSYNEQFF; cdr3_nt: TGCAGCGTCTCTGGGCCGGCAAGCTCCTACAATGAGCAGTTCTTC
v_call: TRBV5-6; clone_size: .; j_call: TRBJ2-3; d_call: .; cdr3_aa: CASSLARADDTQYF; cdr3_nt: TGTGCCAGCAGCTTGGCCAGGGCCGACGATACGCAGTATTTT
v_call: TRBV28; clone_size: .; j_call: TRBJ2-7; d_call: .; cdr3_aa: CASSYNYEQYF; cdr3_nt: TGTGCCAGCAGTTATAACTACGAGCAGTACTTC
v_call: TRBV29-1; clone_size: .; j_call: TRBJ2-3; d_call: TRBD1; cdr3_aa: CSVVDRERTDTQYF; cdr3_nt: TGCAGCGTTGTGGACAGGGAGAGAACAGATACGCAGTATTTT
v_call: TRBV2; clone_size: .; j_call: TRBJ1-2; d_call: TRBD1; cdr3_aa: CASTEQGAYGYTF; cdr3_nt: TGTGCCAGCACAGAGCAGGGGGCCTATGGCTACACCTTC
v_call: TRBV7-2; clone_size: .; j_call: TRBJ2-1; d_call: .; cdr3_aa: CASSLEGLGYNEQFF; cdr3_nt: TGTGCCAGCAGCTTAGAGGGGCTAGGATACAATGAGCAGTTCTTC
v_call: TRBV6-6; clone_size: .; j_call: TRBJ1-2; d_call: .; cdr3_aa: CASRQETNYGYTF; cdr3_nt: TGTGCCAGCAGGCAGGAAACTAACTATGGCTACACCTTC
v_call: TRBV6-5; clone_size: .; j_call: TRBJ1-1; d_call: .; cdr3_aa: CASISTSGNTEAFF; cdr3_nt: TGTGCCAGCATCTCCACCTCAGGGAACACTGAAGCTTTCTTT
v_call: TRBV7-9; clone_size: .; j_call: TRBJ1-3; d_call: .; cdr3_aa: CASSLGARTTSGNTIYF; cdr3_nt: TGTGCCAGCAGCTTAGGAGCGAGAACTACCTCTGGAAACACCATATATTTT
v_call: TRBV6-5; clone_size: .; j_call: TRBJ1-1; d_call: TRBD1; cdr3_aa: CASSYWASTGDTEAFF; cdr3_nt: TGTGCCAGCAGTTACTGGGCCTCGACAGGGGACACTGAAGCTTTCTTT
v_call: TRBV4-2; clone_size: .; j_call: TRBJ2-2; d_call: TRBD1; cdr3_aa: CASSQAGQFSGELFF; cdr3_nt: TGTGCCAGCAGCCAAGCGGGACAGTTTTCCGGGGAGCTGTTTTTT
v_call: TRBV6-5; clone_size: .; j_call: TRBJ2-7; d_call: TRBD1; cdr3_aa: CASSYSRDSAYEQYF; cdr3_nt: TGTGCCAGCAGTTACTCTCGGGACAGCGCCTACGAGCAGTACTTC
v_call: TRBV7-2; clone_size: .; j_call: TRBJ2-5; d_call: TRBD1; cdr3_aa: CASSLDRTGSGTQYF; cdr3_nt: TGTGCCAGCAGCTTAGACCGGACAGGCTCTGGGACCCAGTACTTC
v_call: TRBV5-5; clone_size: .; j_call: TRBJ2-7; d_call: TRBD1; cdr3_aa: CASSWDSYEQYF; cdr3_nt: TGTGCCAGCAGCTGGGACAGCTACGAGCAGTACTTC
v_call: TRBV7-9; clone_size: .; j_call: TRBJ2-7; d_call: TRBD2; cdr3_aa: CSSSQVVSGSGYEQYF; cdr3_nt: TGTTCCAGCAGCCAGGTAGTGAGCGGGAGTGGGTACGAGCAGTACTTC
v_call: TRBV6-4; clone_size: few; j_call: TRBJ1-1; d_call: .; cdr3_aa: CASSDSGDPNTEAFF; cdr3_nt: TGTGCCAGCAGTGACTCAGGAGACCCCAACACTGAAGCTTTCTTT
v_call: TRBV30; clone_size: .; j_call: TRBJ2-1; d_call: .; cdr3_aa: CAWSRDIDNEQFF; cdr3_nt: TGTGCCTGGAGTCGTGACATCGACAATGAGCAGTTCTTC
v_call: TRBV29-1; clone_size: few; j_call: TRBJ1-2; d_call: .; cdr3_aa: CSVALRKVGYGYTF; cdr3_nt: TGCAGCGTCGCTCTTAGAAAAGTCGGCTATGGCTACACCTTC
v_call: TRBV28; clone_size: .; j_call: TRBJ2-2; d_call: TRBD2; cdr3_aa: CASSSGLAGKNTGELFF; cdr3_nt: TGTGCCAGCAGTTCGGGACTAGCGGGGAAAAACACCGGGGAGCTGTTTTTT
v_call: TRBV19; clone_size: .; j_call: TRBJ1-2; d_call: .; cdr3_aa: CASNPGLANYGYTF; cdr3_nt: TGTGCCAGTAACCCGGGACTAGCTAACTATGGCTACACCTTC
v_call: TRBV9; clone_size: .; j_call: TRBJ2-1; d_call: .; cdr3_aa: CASSPQGGSYNEQFF; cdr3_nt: TGTGCCAGCAGCCCCCAAGGGGGTTCCTACAATGAGCAGTTCTTC
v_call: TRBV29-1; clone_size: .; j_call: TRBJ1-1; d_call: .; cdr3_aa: CSASEAFF; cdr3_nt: TGCAGCGCCTCTGAAGCTTTCTTT
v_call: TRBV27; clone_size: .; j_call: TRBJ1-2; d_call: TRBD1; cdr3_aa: CASSLNSVGGFYGYTF; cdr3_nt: TGTGCCAGCAGTTTAAACTCGGTAGGGGGCTTCTATGGCTACACCTTC
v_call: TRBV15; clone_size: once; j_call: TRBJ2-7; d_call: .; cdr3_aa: CATSRILVDYEQYF; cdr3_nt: TGTGCCACCAGCAGAATATTAGTAGATTACGAGCAGTACTTC
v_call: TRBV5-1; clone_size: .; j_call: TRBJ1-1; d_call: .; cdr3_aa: CASSPDSNTEAFF; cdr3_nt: TGCGCCAGCAGCCCGGACAGCAACACTGAAGCTTTCTTT
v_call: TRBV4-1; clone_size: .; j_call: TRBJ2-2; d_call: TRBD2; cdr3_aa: CASSQVPTSPGELFF; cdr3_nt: TGCGCCAGCAGCCAAGTTCCGACTAGCCCCGGGGAGCTGTTTTTT
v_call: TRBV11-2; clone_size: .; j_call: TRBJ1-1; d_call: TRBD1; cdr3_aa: CASSLVGRGHEAFF; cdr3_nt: TGTGCCAGCAGCTTAGTAGGCAGGGGGCATGAAGCTTTCTTT
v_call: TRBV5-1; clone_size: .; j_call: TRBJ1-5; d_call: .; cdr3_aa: CASSLGGGWNQPQHF; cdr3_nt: TGCGCCAGCAGCTTGGGGGGGGGTTGGAATCAGCCCCAGCATTTT
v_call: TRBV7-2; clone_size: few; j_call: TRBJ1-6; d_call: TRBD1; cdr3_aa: CASSPRTGLNSPLHF; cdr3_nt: TGTGCCAGCAGCCCCCGGACAGGGCTTAATTCACCCCTCCACTTT
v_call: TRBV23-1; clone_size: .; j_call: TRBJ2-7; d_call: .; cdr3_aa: CASSHSGTLLDEQYF; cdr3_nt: TGCGCCAGCAGTCATTCCGGGACACTCCTGGACGAGCAGTACTTC